Included here is one T cell receptor (beta chain) sequence, with context. Germline V CDR1 and CDR2: SGHRS, YFSETQ. This CDR3 spans 16 amino acids. The J segment lost 5 bases and the V segment lost 4 bases, leaving 11 bases of the junction unmatched. Clones were read by immunoSEQ multiplex PCR, and TCRdb kept only the in-frame ones, dropping some. The data show a few hundred thousand clones, with about 90% seen just once and 2.5% to 3% held by the top ten. These data come from a study of blood T cell repertoires in COVID-19. The source of this sequence is a woman aged 25 to 39 who had recovered from COVID-19. Sequences were obtained from PBMCs or T cells enriched from blood (not recorded which). V is TRBV5-1 and J is TRBJ2-1; 8 positions agree with TRBD2. The CDR3 DNA is TGCGCCAGCAGCCGCGACCATAGCGGGAACCACAATGAGCAGTTCTTC. Translating it yields CASSRDHSGNHNEQFF. The entire variable domain, with the rest obtained from reference TRBV5-1 and TRBJ2-1, is as follows: KAGVTQTPRYLIKTRGQQVTLSCSPISGHRSVSWYQQTPGQGLQFLFEYFSETQRNKGNFPGRFSGRQFSNSRSEMNVSTLELGDSALYLCASSRDHSGNHNEQFFGPGTRLTVL.